The clone carrying this T cell receptor beta chain was recorded a few times. Its antigen is currently unknown. TCRdb re-called the reads with MiXCR, one entry per CDR3 protein. The sample has approximately 110,000 distinct CDR3 sequences, roughly 41% seen once. This entry comes from a study of T cell repertoires in cytomegalovirus infection. As for the study in general: A matching HLA type, together with CMV infection, was signaled by public TCR beta signatures.

Trimming removed 3 bases at V and 4 bases at J, with 9 bases between. The CDR3 runs to 14 residues. The sample here was CD8+ T cells from cultured PBMCs, taken from culture after CMV antigen stimulation. This clonotype originated in a human donor in good health (CMV status not recorded). Some clones in this sample may be carry-over from other donors' samples. The genes are TRBV12-3 or TRBV12-4 and TRBJ2-2; D tentatively reads TRBD1 or TRBD2 (5 bases each). The CDR3 reads CASSFQGPTGELFF. DNA for the CDR3: TGTGCCAGCAGTTTCCAGGGACCCACCGGGGAGCTGTTTTTT.